The rows below give T cell receptor beta chains drawn from one sample of a study of control samples from healthy donors and cancer patients. The data were produced by immunoSEQ multiplex PCR, yet TCRdb's version contains in-frame clones alone and is incomplete. Among around 190,000 clones, approximately 92% were seen once, and the ten largest hold around 1.4%. Sequenced: blood. These receptor sequences come from a man aged 30-40 years in good health. The CDR3 runs from the conserved cysteine through the conserved F or W. The D gene is left open where the match is weak. The listing skips clone size in some rows; elsewhere it reads once, few, many or a size class.

v_gene	abundance	j_gene	d_gene	CDR3aa	CDR3nt
TRBV5-4	once	TRBJ1-1	TRBD1	CASSRRQGGASNTEAFF	TGTGCCAGCAGCCGGAGACAGGGGGGAGCCTCGAACACTGAAGCTTTCTTT
TRBV10-3	NA	TRBJ2-7	TRBD1	CAISKAGQGPYEQYF	TGTGCCATCAGTAAGGCCGGACAGGGGCCCTACGAGCAGTACTTC
TRBV30	NA	TRBJ1-1	NA	CAWSVRVTEAFF	TGTGCCTGGAGTGTCAGGGTCACTGAAGCTTTCTTT
TRBV5-1	NA	TRBJ1-3	TRBD1	CASSVTGVSGNTIYF	TGCGCCAGCAGCGTGACAGGGGTCTCTGGAAACACCATATATTTT
TRBV7-2	NA	TRBJ2-1	TRBD1	CASSATGTGNSSEQFF	TGTGCCAGCAGCGCTACCGGGACAGGGAATAGCAGTGAGCAGTTCTTC
TRBV27	NA	TRBJ1-5	TRBD1	CASSGRSTGGRQPQHF	TGTGCCAGCAGCGGGCGATCGACAGGGGGCAGGCAGCCCCAGCATTTT
TRBV6-5	NA	TRBJ2-2	TRBD1	CASQVGQETTGELFF	TGTGCCAGCCAGGTGGGACAGGAGACCACCGGGGAGCTGTTTTTT
TRBV6-5	NA	TRBJ1-2	NA	CASSYSKARGYGYTF	TGTGCCAGCAGTTACTCGAAGGCGCGGGGCTATGGCTACACCTTC
TRBV5-4	NA	TRBJ2-3	TRBD2	CASSLDGSSGRARTDTQYF	TGTGCCAGCAGCTTGGATGGGTCTAGCGGGAGGGCACGCACAGATACGCAGTATTTT
TRBV4-1	NA	TRBJ1-6	NA	CASSTISGNSPLHF	TGCGCCAGCAGCACGATCAGCGGAAATTCACCCCTCCACTTT
TRBV9	NA	TRBJ2-2	NA	CASSVVAGELFF	TGTGCCAGCAGCGTAGTAGCCGGGGAGCTGTTTTTT
TRBV10-3	once	TRBJ2-7	TRBD1	CAIRGTGALDEQYF	TGTGCCATCAGGGGGACAGGGGCGCTGGACGAGCAGTACTTC
TRBV10-3	NA	TRBJ1-1	NA	CAISDSPAGYDTEAFF	TGTGCCATCAGTGATTCACCGGCTGGATACGACACTGAAGCTTTCTTT
TRBV5-6	NA	TRBJ2-1	TRBD2	CASSRRGGRDEQFF	TGTGCCAGCAGCCGCCGGGGGGGGCGGGATGAGCAGTTCTTC
TRBV9	NA	TRBJ2-1	TRBD2	CASSVGLAARGEQFF	TGTGCCAGCAGCGTGGGACTAGCGGCCCGTGGTGAGCAGTTCTTC
TRBV2	NA	TRBJ1-4	NA	CASSGGTNEKLFF	TGTGCCAGCAGTGGGGGGACTAATGAAAAACTGTTTTTT
TRBV7-9	once	TRBJ2-3	NA	CASSALLLASVDTQYF	TGTGCCAGCAGCGCCTTACTCCTGGCGAGCGTAGATACGCAGTATTTT
TRBV11-3	NA	TRBJ2-3	NA	CASSLEPAGTDTQYF	TGTGCCAGCAGCTTAGAGCCAGCGGGCACAGATACGCAGTATTTT
TRBV6-5	NA	TRBJ2-7	TRBD1	CASSLQGSYEQYF	TGTGCCAGCAGTCTACAGGGGTCCTACGAGCAGTACTTC
TRBV6-6	NA	TRBJ1-1	NA	CASSQTGKNTEAFF	TGTGCCAGCAGTCAAACAGGGAAGAACACTGAAGCTTTCTTT
TRBV11-2	NA	TRBJ1-1	NA	CASSLASWTEAFF	TGTGCCAGCAGCTTAGCTTCATGGACGGAAGCTTTCTTT
TRBV7-2	NA	TRBJ2-2	NA	CASSLAGSTNTGELFF	TGTGCCAGCAGCTTAGCAGGGTCCACGAACACCGGGGAGCTGTTTTTT
TRBV21-1	NA	TRBJ1-2	NA	CASSKVGGFDGYTF	TGTGCCAGCAGCAAAGTGGGAGGATTCGATGGCTACACCTTC
TRBV12-3/TRBV12-4	NA	TRBJ1-1	NA	CASSLTENTEAFF	TGTGCCAGCAGCCTGACAGAGAACACTGAAGCTTTCTTT
TRBV19	NA	TRBJ1-2	NA	CASTTQVNYGYTF	TGTGCCAGTACCACCCAGGTTAACTATGGCTACACCTTC
TRBV11-2	NA	TRBJ2-1	TRBD2	CASSLTAGGFNEQFF	TGTGCCAGCAGCTTAACCGCGGGGGGGTTCAATGAGCAGTTCTTC
TRBV30	NA	TRBJ2-7	TRBD2	CAWTHPKAGGPYEQYF	TGTGCCTGGACTCACCCAAAAGCGGGGGGCCCCTACGAGCAGTACTTC